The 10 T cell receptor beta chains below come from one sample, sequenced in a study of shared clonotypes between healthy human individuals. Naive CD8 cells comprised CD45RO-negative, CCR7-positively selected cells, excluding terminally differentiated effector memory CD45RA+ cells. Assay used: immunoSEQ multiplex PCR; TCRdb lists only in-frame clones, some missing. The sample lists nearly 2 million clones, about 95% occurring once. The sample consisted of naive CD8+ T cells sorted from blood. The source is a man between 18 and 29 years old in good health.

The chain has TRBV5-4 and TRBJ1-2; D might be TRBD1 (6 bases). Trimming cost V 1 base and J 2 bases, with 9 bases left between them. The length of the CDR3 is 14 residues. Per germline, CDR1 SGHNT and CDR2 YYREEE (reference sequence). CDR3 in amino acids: CASSLPGQNYGYTF. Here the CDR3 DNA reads TGTGCCAGCAGCTTGCCCGGACAGAACTATGGCTACACCTTC.

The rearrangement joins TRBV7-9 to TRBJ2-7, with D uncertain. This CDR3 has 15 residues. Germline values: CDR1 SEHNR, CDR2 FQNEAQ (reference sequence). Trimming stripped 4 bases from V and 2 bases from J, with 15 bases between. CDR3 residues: CASSSHSWATYEQYF. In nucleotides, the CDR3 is TGTGCCAGCAGCTCCCACTCTTGGGCGACCTACGAGCAGTACTTC.

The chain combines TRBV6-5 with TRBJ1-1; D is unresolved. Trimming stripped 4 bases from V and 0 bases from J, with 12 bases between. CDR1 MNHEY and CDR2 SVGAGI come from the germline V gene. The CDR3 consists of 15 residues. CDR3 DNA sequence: TGTGCCAGCAGTTGGGAAGTAGGAATGAACACTGAAGCTTTCTTT. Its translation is CASSWEVGMNTEAFF.

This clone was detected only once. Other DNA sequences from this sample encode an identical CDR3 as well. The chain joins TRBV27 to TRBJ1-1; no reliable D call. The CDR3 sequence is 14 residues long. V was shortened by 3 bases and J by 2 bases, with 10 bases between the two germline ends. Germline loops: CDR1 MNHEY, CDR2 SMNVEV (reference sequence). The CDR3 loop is CASSFGGVNTEAFF. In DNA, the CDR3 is TGTGCCAGCAGTTTCGGAGGAGTCAACACTGAAGCTTTCTTT.

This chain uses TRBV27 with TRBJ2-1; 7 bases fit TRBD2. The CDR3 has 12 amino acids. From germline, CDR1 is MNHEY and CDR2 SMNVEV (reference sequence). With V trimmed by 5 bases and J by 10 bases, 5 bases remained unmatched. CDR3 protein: CASSEGLKEQFF. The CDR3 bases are TGTGCCAGCAGTGAGGGACTAAAAGAGCAGTTCTTC.

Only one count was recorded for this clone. CDR3 nucleotides: TGCGCCAGCAGCCAAGATGGCGCATCCCGGAACACTGAAGCTTTCTTT. This translates into CASSQDGASRNTEAFF. The chain joins TRBV4-3 to TRBJ1-1; D uncertain. Trimming removed 0 bases at V and 1 base at J, with 12 bases between. Germline V gene sequence: CDR1 LGHNA, CDR2 YSLEER. This CDR3 contains 16 residues.

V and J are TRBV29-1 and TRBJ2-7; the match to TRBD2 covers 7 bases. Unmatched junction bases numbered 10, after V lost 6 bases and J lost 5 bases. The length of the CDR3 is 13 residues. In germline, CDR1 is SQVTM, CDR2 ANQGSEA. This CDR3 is CSVRTSVSHEQYF. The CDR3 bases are TGCAGCGTCCGGACTAGTGTTTCCCACGAGCAGTACTTC.

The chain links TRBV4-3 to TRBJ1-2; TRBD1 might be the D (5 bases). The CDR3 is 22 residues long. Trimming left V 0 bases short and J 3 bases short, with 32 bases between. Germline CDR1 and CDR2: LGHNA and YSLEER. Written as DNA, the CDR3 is TGCGCCAGCAGCCAAGAGTGGGGTTGGGACGGGGGAGGCTTTCTGATTGACTATGGCTACACCTTC. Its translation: CASSQEWGWDGGGFLIDYGYTF.

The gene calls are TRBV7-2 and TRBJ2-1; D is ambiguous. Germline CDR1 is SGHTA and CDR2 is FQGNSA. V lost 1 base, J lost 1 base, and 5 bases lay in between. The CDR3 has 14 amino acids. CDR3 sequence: CASSLEGSYNEQFF. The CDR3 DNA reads TGTGCCAGCAGCTTAGAGGGATCCTACAATGAGCAGTTCTTC.

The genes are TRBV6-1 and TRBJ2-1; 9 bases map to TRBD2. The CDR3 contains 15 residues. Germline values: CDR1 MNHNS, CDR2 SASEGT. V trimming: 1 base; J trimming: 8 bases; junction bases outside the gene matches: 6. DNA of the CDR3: TGTGCCAGCAGTGAAGGGACTAGCGTGTTCTATGAGCAGTTCTTC. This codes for CASSEGTSVFYEQFF.